Below, 22 T cell receptor beta chains from the same sample are listed, as sequenced in a study of T-cell reconstitution after alpha-beta-depleted transplantation in children. Preparation of the TCRbeta library involved a method that used unique molecular identifiers. TCRdb called the PCR reads again in MiXCR, with one record for every CDR3 protein. Altogether fewer than 550,000 distinct CDR3 sequences are present, approximately 10% being singletons, with the ten largest covering approximately 5%. The sequenced sample was PBMCs from the stem cell graft donor, obtained from the stem cell graft. The receptors shown here come from a human donor who donated a stem cell graft to a child with acute myeloid leukemia.

The gene calls are TRBV7-2 and TRBJ1-1; D possibly corresponds to TRBD1 (5 bases). The CDR3 sequence is 13 residues long. Per the germline V gene, CDR1 is SGHTA and CDR2 is FQGNSA. The V and J ends lost 1 base and 11 bases respectively, with 14 bases between them. This chain's CDR3 is CASSLEGRVGAFF. CDR3 nucleotides: TGTGCCAGCAGCTTAGAAGGCAGGGTTGGCGCTTTCTTT.

The chain links TRBV7-8 to TRBJ2-2; 11 nucleotides match TRBD2. The germline V gene encodes CDR1 SGHVS and CDR2 FQNEAQ. V dropped 7 bases and J dropped 4; count of bases not matched to a gene: 8. The CDR3 length is 16 residues. The CDR3 DNA is TGTGCCAGCACCCCTCTAGCGGGGGGACGCACCGGGGAGCTGTTTTTT. It is translated as CASTPLAGGRTGELFF.

The chain carries TRBV7-2 and TRBJ2-3, with 10 bases aligning to TRBD2. CDR3 size: 15 residues. V gave up 5 bases and J gave up 8 bases; unmatched junction bases: 10. CDR1 and CDR2 (germline): SGHTA, FQGNSA. CDR3 DNA sequence: TGTGCCAGCAGCCCCGTTAGCGGGGGGTTGGGTACGCAGTATTTT. Its translation: CASSPVSGGLGTQYF.

The chain employs TRBV29-1 and TRBJ2-2, with 10 bases that match TRBD2. The germline CDR1 and CDR2 sequences are SQVTM and ANQGSEA. The CDR3 has 16 amino acids. The V gene end was trimmed by 0 bases and the J gene end by 0 bases; junction bases not matched to a gene: 1. The CDR3 spells CSVEDGLAANTGELFF. CDR3 nucleotides: TGCAGCGTTGAAGACGGACTAGCGGCGAACACCGGGGAGCTGTTTTTT.

The chain couples TRBV28 to TRBJ1-5, with 10 positions matching TRBD1. The V gene's germline CDR1 is MDHEN and CDR2 SYDVKM. The CDR3 is 17 residues long. Germline trimming cut 4 bases from V and 5 bases from J; bases unmatched to any gene: 11. As DNA, the CDR3 is TGTGCCAGCAGTTCCCTCGCCGGGACAGGGGACCATCAGCCCCAGCATTTT. This encodes CASSSLAGTGDHQPQHF.

This clonotype was detected only a few times. The chain employs TRBV29-1 and TRBJ2-7; 9 nucleotides line up with TRBD2. CDR1 and CDR2 (germline): SQVTM, ANQGSEA. Trimming at V came to 6 bases and at J to 1 base, leaving 13 bases not matched to a gene. The CDR3 is 16 amino acids. CDR3 amino acids: CSVQKFVGLASYEQYF. DNA for the CDR3: TGCAGCGTCCAAAAATTTGTGGGACTAGCATCCTACGAGCAGTACTTC.

This clonotype was found a few times. The chain is built from TRBV7-2 and TRBJ1-3, with D perhaps matching TRBD1 (6 bases). This CDR3 spans 15 amino acids. V was pared by 5 bases and J by 2 bases, with 13 bases between. Germline assignment: CDR1 SGHTA and CDR2 FQGNSA. The CDR3 sequence: CASSPPGTPGNTIYF. The CDR3 DNA sequence: TGTGCCAGCAGCCCCCCCGGGACACCTGGAAACACCATATATTTT.

This clonotype was counted ten times or more. The chain is built from TRBV29-1 and TRBJ2-3, with 7 bases lining up with TRBD1. Germline V gene lookup returns CDR1 SQVTM and CDR2 ANQGSEA. V shed 1 base, J shed 0 bases, and the junction held 4 bases outside the gene matches. This CDR3 spans 15 amino acids. CDR3 DNA sequence: TGCAGCGTTGAAGTGGGACAGCCGAGCACAGATACGCAGTATTTT. Its protein is CSVEVGQPSTDTQYF.

This clonotype was observed at least ten times. V is TRBV29-1 and J is TRBJ2-7; tentative D call: TRBD1 (6 bases). Germline CDR1 and CDR2: SQVTM and ANQGSEA. The CDR3 extends over 12 amino acids. The ends were cut back, 4 bases at V and 5 bases at J, with 12 bases in the middle. The CDR3 coding sequence is TGCAGCGTTGTAGGACAGATCAACGAGCAGTACTTC. Its translation: CSVVGQINEQYF.

The chain uses TRBV5-1 and TRBJ2-3, with 7 bases fitting TRBD1. CDR3 size: 15 residues. V shed 5 bases, J shed 5 bases, and the junction held 11 bases outside the gene matches. Germline CDR1 reads SGHRS; CDR2 reads YFSETQ. CDR3 DNA: TGCGCCAGCAGTCGCACCGGGACAGTCGGAGATACGCAGTATTTT. This gives the protein CASSRTGTVGDTQYF. Drawing the rest from reference TRBV5-1 and TRBJ2-3, the complete variable domain is KAGVTQTPRYLIKTRGQQVTLSCSPISGHRSVSWYQQTPGQGLQFLFEYFSETQRNKGNFPGRFSGRQFSNSRSEMNVSTLELGDSALYLCASSRTGTVGDTQYFGPGTRLTVL.

This clonotype was seen repeatedly, ten times or more. This chain links TRBV5-1 with TRBJ2-1; TRBD2 might be the D (6 bases). Germline-derived CDR1 and CDR2 are SGHRS and YFSETQ. The CDR3 covers 14 residues. The V and J ends lost 0 bases and 9 bases respectively, with 13 bases between them. The CDR3 region has the DNA TGCGCCAGCAGCTTGGTCCAGACTAGTTTTGAGCAGTTCTTC. This sequence encodes CASSLVQTSFEQFF.

This rearrangement joins TRBV6-1 to TRBJ1-4; no firm D call. Germline CDR1 reads MNHNS; CDR2 reads SASEGT. Trimming cost V 7 bases and J 5 bases, with 8 bases left between them. The CDR3 totals 12 residues. CDR3 loop: CASMAQNEKLFF. Written as DNA, the CDR3 is TGTGCCAGCATGGCGCAGAATGAAAAACTGTTTTTT.

This clonotype was counted between two and nine times. The V gene is TRBV12-3 or TRBV12-4, the J gene TRBJ2-1, with TRBD2 identical over 7 bases. V was pared by 2 bases and J by 4 bases, with 2 bases of the junction left unmatched. This CDR3 is 14 amino acids long. CDR3 coding DNA: TGTGCCAGCAGTTTAAGCGGGGAGTACAATGAGCAGTTCTTC. Amino acids: CASSLSGEYNEQFF.

This clonotype was counted only a few times. The chain uses TRBV2 and TRBJ2-6; possibly TRBD1 for D (5 bases). Germline assignment: CDR1 SNHLY and CDR2 FYNNEI. This CDR3 has 18 amino acids. V lost 1 base and J lost 1, with 14 bases in between. DNA of the CDR3: TGTGCCAGCAGTGAAGGGGTAGGGGCAGGTTCTGGGGCCAACGTCCTGACTTTC. Protein: CASSEGVGAGSGANVLTF.

The genes are TRBV20-1 and TRBJ1-6; maybe TRBD1 (5 bases). Germline assignment: CDR1 DFQATT and CDR2 SNEGSKA (reference sequence). The CDR3 has 15 residues. V lost 0 bases and J lost 8, with 14 bases in between. Here the CDR3 reads CSARDARGAYSPLHF. DNA of the CDR3: TGCAGTGCTAGAGATGCACGGGGCGCTTATTCACCCCTCCACTTT.

Many counts were recorded for this clonotype. The V gene is TRBV3-1, the J gene TRBJ2-7, with a weak D call TRBD1 (5 bases). The germline V and J ends were trimmed by 4 bases and 3 bases, with 7 bases remaining between them. The CDR3 is 12 residues long. The germline V gene has CDR1 LGHDT and CDR2 YNNKEL (reference sequence). The CDR3 DNA is TGTGCCAGCAGCCTGACAGACTACGAGCAGTACTTC. Translating gives CASSLTDYEQYF.

V and J are TRBV27 and TRBJ2-5; D is perhaps TRBD1 (6 bases). The CDR3 consists of 15 residues. Germline V gene lookup returns CDR1 MNHEY and CDR2 SMNVEV (reference sequence). V lost 6 bases and J lost 5, with 19 bases in between. The chain's CDR3 is CASSRTPGVVETQYF. The CDR3, as DNA: TGTGCCAGCAGCCGTACCCCAGGGGTTGTGGAGACCCAGTACTTC.

Many counts were recorded for this clonotype. This chain connects TRBV12-3 or TRBV12-4 to TRBJ2-3; D uncertain. The V gene lost 1 base and the J gene lost 6 bases, with 11 bases spanning the gap. The CDR3 consists of 14 residues. CDR3 sequence reads: CASSLGQLGDTQYF. The CDR3 region has the DNA TGTGCCAGCAGTTTAGGGCAGCTCGGGGATACGCAGTATTTT.

There are a few counts of this clonotype. V gene TRBV5-6 combines with J gene TRBJ1-1; 8 nucleotides align to TRBD1. Germline V CDR1 and CDR2: SGHDT, YYEEEE. The junction had 6 bases not matched to a gene; V was cut back by 4 bases and J by 4 bases. There are 14 residues in the CDR3. The chain's CDR3 is CASSLTGGVTEAFF. The DNA of the CDR3 is TGTGCCAGCAGCCTCACAGGGGGAGTCACTGAAGCTTTCTTT. Combining the CDR3 with reference TRBV5-6 and TRBJ1-1 gives the whole variable domain DAGVTQSPTHLIKTRGQQVTLRCSPKSGHDTVSWYQQALGQGPQFIFQYYEEEERQRGNFPDRFSGHQFPNYSSELNVNALLLGDSALYLCASSLTGGVTEAFFGQGTRLTVV.

This clonotype was counted between two and nine times. The rearrangement joins TRBV12-3 or TRBV12-4 to TRBJ1-1; D uncertain. The CDR3 has 17 amino acids. The germline V and J ends were trimmed by 1 base and 0 bases, with 15 bases remaining between them. CDR3 in amino acids: CASSLVQLDPMNTEAFF. The CDR3 DNA reads TGTGCCAGCAGTTTAGTACAGTTGGATCCGATGAACACTGAAGCTTTCTTT.

This clonotype came up a few times. This rearrangement joins TRBV7-2 to TRBJ1-6, with D possibly TRBD1 on 6 matching bases. V lost 1 base and J 7 bases, leaving 11 bases between the germline ends. The CDR3 sequence is 15 residues long. Germline lookup yields CDR1 SGHTA and CDR2 FQGNSA. Here the CDR3 DNA reads TGTGCCAGCAGCTTAGTGGGGCAGGGGAATTCACCCCTCCACTTT. This sequence encodes CASSLVGQGNSPLHF. The full variable domain, completed using reference TRBV7-2 and TRBJ1-6, is GAGVSQSPSNKVTEKGKDVELRCDPISGHTALYWYRQSLGQGLEFLIYFQGNSAPDKSGLPSDRFSAERTGGSVSTLTIQRTQQEDSAVYLCASSLVGQGNSPLHFGNGTRLTVT.

In its sample, this clonotype was seen many times. V usage is TRBV20-1 and J usage is TRBJ2-3, with 9 bases matching TRBD2. The CDR3 contains 17 residues. Germline CDR1 DFQATT, CDR2 SNEGSKA (reference sequence). J lost 2 bases, V lost 0 bases, and 9 bases had no gene match. CDR3 nucleotide sequence: TGCAGTGCTAGAGAAGGGCCGAGACTAGCGGACACAGATACGCAGTATTTT. Amino acid sequence: CSAREGPRLADTDTQYF.